These 28 T cell receptor beta chains originate from one sample sequenced in a study of blood T cell repertoires in COVID-19. Libraries were prepared by immunoSEQ multiplex PCR; TCRdb keeps only in-frame clonotypes and omits some of them. The data contain 95,000 to 120,000 clones, roughly 84% of them singletons. The sequenced sample consisted of peripheral blood. The receptors here all came from a woman aged 40-49 years with acute or convalescent COVID-19.

The rearrangement uses TRBV4-2 and TRBJ1-4; D unclear. This CDR3 has 15 amino acids. Germline-derived CDR1 and CDR2 are LGHNA and YNFKEQ. V was cut by 5 bases and J by 0 bases, with 10 bases left in between. The CDR3 bases are TGTGCCAGCAGCAAAGGAGACACAACTAATGAAAAACTGTTTTTT. Protein: CASSKGDTTNEKLFF.

The genes are TRBV9 and TRBJ2-2; 10 bases line up with TRBD2. CDR1 SGDLS and CDR2 YYNGEE come from the germline V gene. V shed 1 base, J shed 5 bases, and the junction held 5 bases outside the gene matches. This CDR3 has 16 residues. The CDR3 nucleotides are TGTGCCAGCAGCGTAACTAGCGGGGTACGGACCGGGGAGCTGTTTTTT. Protein sequence: CASSVTSGVRTGELFF.

The J gene is TRBJ2-7, the V gene TRBV5-1; TRBD2 aligns across 11 bases. Germline CDR1 and CDR2: SGHRS and YFSETQ. Trimming cost V 1 base and J 2 bases; bases outside gene matches: 11. The CDR3 runs to 18 residues. CDR3 sequence reads: CASSLLASGGYLPYEQYF. Here the CDR3 DNA reads TGCGCCAGCAGCTTGTTGGCTAGCGGGGGGTACCTCCCCTACGAGCAGTACTTC.

This chain connects TRBV6-5 to TRBJ2-4, with D tentatively TRBD1 (7 bases). The germline V gene encodes CDR1 MNHEY and CDR2 SVGAGI. The CDR3 has 15 amino acids. V was pared by 5 bases and J by 11 bases, with 22 bases between. The CDR3 nucleotides are TGTGCCAGCAGTCGCTTATTGGGACAGTCGGGGGTTCAGTACTTC. It codes for CASSRLLGQSGVQYF.

This chain connects TRBV12-5 to TRBJ2-1, with 9 bases that match TRBD1. There are 13 residues in the CDR3. With 5 bases clipped from V and 9 bases from J, the junction kept 5 bases outside the gene matches. The germline gives CDR1 LGHNT, CDR2 FRNRAP. CDR3 region: CASGTRQGGEQFF. The CDR3 DNA follows: TGTGCTAGTGGTACCCGACAGGGGGGTGAGCAGTTCTTC.

The J gene is TRBJ1-6, the V gene TRBV30; D perhaps matches TRBD1 (5 bases). Germline assignment: CDR1 GTSNPN and CDR2 SVGIG (reference sequence). The CDR3 extends over 13 amino acids. Deletions cut 3 bases from V and 10 bases from J, with 13 bases between. The DNA of the CDR3 is TGTGCCTGGAGAGGGCAGGGAGGATCACCCCTCCACTTT. It encodes CAWRGQGGSPLHF.

The chain recombines TRBV7-2 with TRBJ2-4; D is uncertain. Germline lookup yields CDR1 SGHTA and CDR2 FQGNSA. Trimming left V 1 base short and J 3 bases short, with 10 bases between. CDR3 size: 15 residues. The CDR3 DNA is TGTGCCAGCAGCTTAGTTGGGCAGAGCAAAAACATTCAGTACTTC. Translated, it gives CASSLVGQSKNIQYF. Together with reference TRBV7-2 and TRBJ2-4, the CDR3 gives the full variable domain: GAGVSQSPSNKVTEKGKDVELRCDPISGHTALYWYRQSLGQGLEFLIYFQGNSAPDKSGLPSDRFSAERTGGSVSTLTIQRTQQEDSAVYLCASSLVGQSKNIQYFGAGTRLSVL.

J is TRBJ2-2 and V is TRBV6-5, with D unclear. V lost 10 bases, J lost 1 base, and 13 bases lay in between. CDR1 and CDR2 from the germline V gene are MNHEY and SVGAGI. This CDR3 contains 14 residues. The CDR3: CATVFTRNTGELFF. The CDR3 nucleotides are TGTGCCACCGTCTTTACCAGGAACACCGGGGAGCTGTTTTTT.

This chain links TRBV2 with TRBJ2-1, with D maybe TRBD2 (5 bases). In germline, CDR1 is SNHLY, CDR2 FYNNEI. CDR3 length: 14 residues. V was pared by 6 bases and J by 0 bases, with 9 bases between. The CDR3 sequence is CASSGLSSYNEQFF. CDR3 nucleotides: TGTGCCAGCAGCGGACTGAGCTCCTACAATGAGCAGTTCTTC.

The J gene is TRBJ2-3, the V gene TRBV7-3, with 7 bases identical to TRBD1. The V gene end was trimmed by 4 bases and the J gene end by 4 bases; junction bases not matched to a gene: 5. This CDR3 spans 14 amino acids. Germline lookup yields CDR1 SGHTA and CDR2 FQGTGA. The CDR3 sequence: CASSSEGGPDTQYF. As DNA, the CDR3 is TGTGCCAGCAGCTCCGAAGGGGGCCCAGATACGCAGTATTTT.

The chain recombines TRBV18 with TRBJ2-5; D remains ambiguous. This CDR3 spans 14 amino acids. CDR1 is KGHSH and CDR2 is LQKENI in the germline V gene. Trimming pared 6 bases from V and 5 bases from J, leaving 16 bases between. Written as DNA, the CDR3 is TGTGCCAGCTCCCCGACCCCTCGGCGGGAGACCCAGTACTTC. Encoded protein: CASSPTPRRETQYF.

This sequence joins TRBV3-1 (or the pseudogene TRBV3-2) and TRBJ2-1, with 7 bases aligning to TRBD1. V was pared by 3 bases and J by 0 bases, with 14 bases of the junction left unmatched. Germline CDR1 and CDR2: LGHDT and YNNKEL (reference sequence). The CDR3 runs to 19 residues. The CDR3 DNA reads TGTGCCAGCAGCCAGACCCTGACAGGGAGACCAAGCTCCTACAATGAGCAGTTCTTC. The encoded protein is CASSQTLTGRPSSYNEQFF.

The V call is TRBV4-1, the J call TRBJ1-2; D is possibly TRBD1 (5 bases). Germline V lookup: CDR1 MGHRA, CDR2 YSYEKL. Trimming pared 1 base from V and 1 base from J, leaving 7 bases between. This CDR3 region has 14 residues. CDR3 in amino acids: CASSQGQNNYGYTF. Here the CDR3 DNA reads TGCGCCAGCAGCCAAGGACAGAATAACTATGGCTACACCTTC.

The chain employs TRBV4-1 and TRBJ2-7; weak D call: TRBD1 (6 bases). V lost 4 bases to trimming and J lost 0 bases, with 16 bases between them. This CDR3 comprises 16 residues. Germline V CDR1 and CDR2: MGHRA, YSYEKL. The CDR3 DNA is TGCGCCAGCAGCCCAAGACAGGATTACTACTCCTACGAGCAGTACTTC. It specifies CASSPRQDYYSYEQYF.

This clone was counted once. For the CDR3, the DNA is TGTGCCAGCAGCTTGCAGGGGTTGGAGTTCTTC. Encoded protein: CASSLQGLEFF. The chain couples TRBV5-5 to TRBJ2-1, with a weak D call TRBD1 (6 bases). V lost 1 base and J lost 14, with 10 bases in between. Per germline, CDR1 SGHKS and CDR2 YYEKEE (reference sequence). CDR3 length: 11 amino acids.

This sequence joins TRBV29-1 and TRBJ1-2; 7 bases match TRBD1. The length of the CDR3 is 12 residues. Losses at the gene ends were 4 bases for V and 4 bases for J; bases not matched to a gene: 3. Germline CDR1 reads SQVTM; CDR2 reads ANQGSEA. In DNA form, the CDR3 reads TGCAGCGTTGGGGACAGTTCCTATGGCTACACCTTC. Protein product: CSVGDSSYGYTF.

The chain has TRBV2 and TRBJ2-2; D perhaps matches TRBD1 (5 bases). This CDR3 region has 13 residues. Trimming took 6 bases from V and 2 from J, leaving 7 bases between them. CDR1 is SNHLY and CDR2 is FYNNEI in the germline V gene. This chain's CDR3 is CASRDTNTGELFF. The CDR3 nucleotides read TGTGCCAGCAGGGACACCAACACCGGGGAGCTGTTTTTT. Filled out from reference TRBV2 and TRBJ2-2, the complete variable domain reads EPEVTQTPSHQVTQMGQEVILRCVPISNHLYFYWYRQILGQKVEFLVSFYNNEISEKSEIFDDQFSVERPDGSNFTLKIRSTKLEDSAMYFCASRDTNTGELFFGEGSRLTVL.

The chain recombines TRBV19 with TRBJ2-3; a weak D match, TRBD2 (6 bases). The germline V and J ends were trimmed by 5 bases and 0 bases, with 12 bases remaining between them. The length of the CDR3 is 15 residues. In germline, CDR1 is LNHDA, CDR2 SQIVND (reference sequence). CDR3 nucleotides: TGTGCCAGTAGTCCTGGAGGGCCTAGCACAGATACGCAGTATTTT. This encodes CASSPGGPSTDTQYF. Looking up the rest from reference TRBV19 and TRBJ2-3 gives the full variable domain: DGGITQSPKYLFRKEGQNVTLSCEQNLNHDAMYWYRQDPGQGLRLIYYSQIVNDFQKGDIAEGYSVSREKKESFPLTVTSAQKNPTAFYLCASSPGGPSTDTQYFGPGTRLTVL.

The rearrangement joins TRBV7-8 to TRBJ1-5; D uncertain. Germline V gene sequence: CDR1 SGHVS, CDR2 FQNEAQ. CDR3 size: 14 residues. V was trimmed by 3 bases and J by 3 bases, leaving 9 bases between them. The CDR3 region is CASSFGGFNQPQHF. The CDR3 DNA is TGTGCCAGCAGCTTTGGAGGTTTCAATCAGCCCCAGCATTTT.

V and J are TRBV7-9 and TRBJ2-1, with 8 bases fitting TRBD1. This CDR3 contains 15 residues. Trimming took 5 bases from V and 10 from J; bases not matched to a gene: 13. Germline values: CDR1 SEHNR, CDR2 FQNEAQ (reference sequence). The CDR3 DNA reads as TGTGCCAGCAGCCCCCAGCAGGGGGCGCGAGGCGAGCAGTTCTTC. As protein: CASSPQQGARGEQFF.

This clone has just one count. DNA for the CDR3: TGTGCCAGCAGCGTCTCCTCCGGGGAGCTGTTTTTT. Translation gives CASSVSSGELFF. The chain links TRBV9 to TRBJ2-2; D call uncertain. Between the trimmed V and J ends, which lost 2 bases and 6 bases, there was a span of 5 bases. Germline V gene sequence: CDR1 SGDLS, CDR2 YYNGEE. The CDR3 runs 12 residues.

CDR3 nucleotide sequence: TGTGCCAGCAGTCGCACTAGTGACTCTGGAAACACCATATATTTT. This gives the protein CASSRTSDSGNTIYF. The chain employs TRBV6-5 and TRBJ1-3; D is undetermined. Germline V gene data show CDR1 as MNHEY and CDR2 as SVGAGI. The V gene lost 5 bases and the J gene lost 0 bases, with 11 bases spanning the gap. The CDR3 totals 15 residues.

The rearrangement links TRBV19 to TRBJ2-1, with TRBD2 matching over 8 bases. The CDR3 runs to 15 residues. Germline values: CDR1 LNHDA, CDR2 SQIVND (reference sequence). V dropped 11 bases and J dropped 0; count of bases not matched to a gene: 9. CDR3 nucleotide sequence: TGTGCCTCTAATAACGGGGGGGCCTCCTACAATGAGCAGTTCTTC. Translated: CASNNGGASYNEQFF.

J is TRBJ2-7 and V is TRBV4-1, with 7 bases fitting TRBD1. With 0 bases clipped from V and 3 bases from J, the junction kept 5 bases outside the gene matches. The CDR3 length is 15 residues. In germline, CDR1 is MGHRA, CDR2 YSYEKL. The CDR3 loop is CASSQEWGTDYEQYF. For the CDR3, the DNA is TGCGCCAGCAGCCAAGAATGGGGGACAGACTACGAGCAGTACTTC.

The chain recombines TRBV4-1 with TRBJ2-7, with 10 positions matching TRBD1. CDR3 length: 15 amino acids. Germline CDR1 reads MGHRA; CDR2 reads YSYEKL. Trimming cost V 4 bases and J 1 base; bases outside gene matches: 4. The CDR3 DNA is TGCGCCAGCAGCCCGGGACAGGGGCCTTCCTACGAGCAGTACTTC. Its protein product is CASSPGQGPSYEQYF.

The chain uses TRBV4-2 and TRBJ2-5; tentatively, D is TRBD2 (6 bases). Trimming took off 4 bases at V and 1 base at J, with 10 bases between the two ends. CDR3 length: 14 amino acids. In germline, CDR1 is LGHNA, CDR2 YNFKEQ. The CDR3 is CASSRVGGQETQYF. DNA of the CDR3: TGTGCCAGCAGCCGGGTGGGGGGCCAAGAGACCCAGTACTTC.

The chain carries TRBV5-6 and TRBJ2-2, with 9 bases matching TRBD1. After removal of 2 bases from V and 9 bases from J, the junction contained 5 bases not matched to a gene. Germline CDR1 reads SGHDT; CDR2 reads YYEEEE. CDR3 length equals 14 residues. The CDR3 is CASSFTGGKRELFF. The DNA of the CDR3 is TGTGCCAGCAGCTTCACAGGGGGCAAGAGGGAGCTGTTTTTT.

This rearrangement joins TRBV29-1 to TRBJ2-1, with 8 bases aligning to TRBD1. Germline trimming cut 5 bases from V and 6 bases from J; bases unmatched to any gene: 15. The CDR3 consists of 16 residues. CDR1 is SQVTM, CDR2 ANQGSEA, per germline. CDR3 protein: CSVSGPSDRGINEQFF. The CDR3 DNA reads as TGCAGCGTTTCTGGACCGAGCGACAGGGGTATCAATGAGCAGTTCTTC.